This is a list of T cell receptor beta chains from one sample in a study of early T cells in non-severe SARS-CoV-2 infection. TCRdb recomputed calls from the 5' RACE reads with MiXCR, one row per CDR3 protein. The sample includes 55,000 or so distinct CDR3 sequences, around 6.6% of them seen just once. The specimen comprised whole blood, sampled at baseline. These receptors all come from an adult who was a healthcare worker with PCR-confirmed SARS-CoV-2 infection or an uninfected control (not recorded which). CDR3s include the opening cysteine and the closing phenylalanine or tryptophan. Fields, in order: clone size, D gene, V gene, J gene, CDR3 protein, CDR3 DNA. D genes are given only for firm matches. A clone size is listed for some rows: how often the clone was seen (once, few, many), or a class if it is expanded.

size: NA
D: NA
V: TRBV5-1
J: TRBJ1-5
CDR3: CASSLDSGHAQPQHF
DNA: TGCGCCAGCAGCTTGGATTCTGGCCATGCCCAGCCCCAGCATTTT

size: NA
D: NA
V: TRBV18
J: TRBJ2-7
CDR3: CASSPGGRGDYEQYF
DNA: TGTGCCAGCTCACCGGGGGGCCGCGGGGATTACGAGCAGTACTTC

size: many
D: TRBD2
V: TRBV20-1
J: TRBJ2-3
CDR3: CSARNSQRGGTDTQYF
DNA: TGCAGTGCTAGAAACTCGCAGCGGGGAGGCACAGATACGCAGTATTTT

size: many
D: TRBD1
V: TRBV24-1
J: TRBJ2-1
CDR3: CATSDFFRTGARNEQFF
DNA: TGTGCCACCAGTGATTTTTTTAGGACAGGGGCTAGGAATGAGCAGTTCTTC

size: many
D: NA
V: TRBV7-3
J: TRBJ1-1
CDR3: CASSSQQNTEAFF
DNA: TGTGCCAGCAGCTCACAGCAGAACACTGAAGCTTTCTTT

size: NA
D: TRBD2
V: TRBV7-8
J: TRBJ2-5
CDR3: CASSFWRLGGGEKETQYF
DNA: TGTGCCAGCAGCTTCTGGCGTCTCGGCGGGGGAGAGAAAGAGACCCAGTACTTC

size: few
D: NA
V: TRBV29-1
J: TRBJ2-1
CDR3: CSVRTLSYNEQFF
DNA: TGCAGCGTTCGGACACTCTCCTACAATGAGCAGTTCTTC

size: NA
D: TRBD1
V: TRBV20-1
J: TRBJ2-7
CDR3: CSARVEGTGHASDF
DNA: TGCAGTGCTAGAGTTGAGGGGACAGGCCATGCATCTGACTTC

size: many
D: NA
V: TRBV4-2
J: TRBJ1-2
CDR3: CASSQDNFPEGGYTF
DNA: TGTGCCAGCAGCCAAGACAACTTCCCGGAGGGAGGCTACACCTTC

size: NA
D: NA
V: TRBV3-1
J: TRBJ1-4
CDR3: CASSISGLEKLFF
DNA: TGTGCCAGCAGTATATCAGGGCTGGAAAAACTGTTTTTT

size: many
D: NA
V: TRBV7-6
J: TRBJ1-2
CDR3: CASSLVTGADGYTF
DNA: TGTGCCAGCAGCTTAGTCACGGGGGCGGACGGCTACACCTTC

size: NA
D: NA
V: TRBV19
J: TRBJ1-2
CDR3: CASSVDGHASLLYGYTF
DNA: TGTGCCAGTAGTGTAGACGGACACGCCTCGTTACTATACGGCTACACCTTC

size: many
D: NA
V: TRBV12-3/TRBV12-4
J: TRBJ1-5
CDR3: CASSPDSSYQPQHF
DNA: TGTGCCAGCAGTCCCGACAGCTCCTATCAGCCCCAGCATTTT

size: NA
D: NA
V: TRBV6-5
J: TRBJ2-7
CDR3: CASSPGRIYYEQYF
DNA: TGTGCCAGCAGTCCCGGACGGATTTACTACGAGCAGTACTTC

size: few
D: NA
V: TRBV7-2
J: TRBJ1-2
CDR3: CASSWTLSNYGYTF
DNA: TGTGCCAGCAGCTGGACCCTTAGTAACTATGGCTACACCTTC

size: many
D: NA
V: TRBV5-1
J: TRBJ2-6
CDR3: CASSLGWSSGANVLTF
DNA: TGCGCCAGCAGCTTGGGCTGGAGCTCTGGGGCCAACGTCCTGACTTTC

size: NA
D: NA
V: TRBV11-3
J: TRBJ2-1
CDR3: CASSAMTRRAEQFF
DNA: TGTGCCAGCAGCGCCATGACTAGGAGAGCTGAGCAGTTCTTC

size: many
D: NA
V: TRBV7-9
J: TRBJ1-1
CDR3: CASSRQANTEAFF
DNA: TGTGCCAGCTCTAGACAAGCGAACACTGAAGCTTTCTTT

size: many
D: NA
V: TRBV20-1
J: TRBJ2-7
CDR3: CSARGSRGYEQYF
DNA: TGCAGTGCTAGAGGCAGTCGGGGGTACGAGCAGTACTTC

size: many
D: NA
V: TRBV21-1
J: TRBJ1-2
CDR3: CASSKEENRDLTGDNYGYTF
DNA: TGTGCCAGCAGCAAAGAAGAGAACAGGGATCTCACAGGGGATAACTATGGCTACACCTTC

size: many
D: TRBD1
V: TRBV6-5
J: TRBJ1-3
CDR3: CASTYSGTGDISSGNTIYF
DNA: TGTGCCAGCACCTACTCCGGGACAGGGGATATAAGCTCTGGAAACACCATATATTTT

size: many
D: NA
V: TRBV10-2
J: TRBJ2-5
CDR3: CAAGTGTVLTQYF
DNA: TGCGCCGCCGGGACTGGTACGGTTTTAACCCAGTACTTC

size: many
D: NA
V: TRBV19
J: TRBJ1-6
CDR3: CASSEPGTFMTPLHF
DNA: TGTGCCAGTAGCGAACCGGGGACATTTATGACACCCCTCCACTTT

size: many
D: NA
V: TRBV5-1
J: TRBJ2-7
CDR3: CASTPRQYSYEQYF
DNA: TGCGCCAGCACCCCGAGACAGTACTCCTACGAGCAGTACTTC

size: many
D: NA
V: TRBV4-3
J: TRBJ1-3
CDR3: CASSQRNGNTIYF
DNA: TGCGCCAGCAGCCAACGGAATGGAAACACCATATATTTT

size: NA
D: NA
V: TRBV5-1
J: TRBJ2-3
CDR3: CASSLSHKRDTQYF
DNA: TGCGCCAGCAGCTTGAGCCACAAACGAGATACGCAGTATTTT

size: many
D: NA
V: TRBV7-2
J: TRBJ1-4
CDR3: CASSLVGGNEKLFF
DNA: TGTGCCAGCAGCTTAGTCGGGGGGAATGAAAAACTGTTTTTT

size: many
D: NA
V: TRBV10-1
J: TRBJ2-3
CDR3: CASSEVTTDTQYF
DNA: TGCGCCAGCAGTGAGGTAACCACAGATACGCAGTATTTT

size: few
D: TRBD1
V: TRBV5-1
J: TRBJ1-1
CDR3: CASSLRPGQGWGTEAFF
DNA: TGCGCCAGCAGCCTCCGACCGGGACAGGGTTGGGGCACTGAAGCTTTCTTT

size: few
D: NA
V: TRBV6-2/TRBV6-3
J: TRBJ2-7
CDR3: CASSYPVFTYEQYF
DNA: TGTGCCAGCAGTTATCCGGTCTTTACCTACGAGCAGTACTTC

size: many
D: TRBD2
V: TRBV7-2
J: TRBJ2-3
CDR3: CASSLELAGGYTQYF
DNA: TGTGCCAGCAGCTTAGAACTAGCGGGGGGTTATACGCAGTATTTT

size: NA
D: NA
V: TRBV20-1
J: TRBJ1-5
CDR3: CSASHQGSGQPQHF
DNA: TGCAGTGCTAGCCATCAAGGGAGCGGTCAGCCCCAGCATTTT

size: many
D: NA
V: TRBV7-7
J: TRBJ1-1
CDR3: CASRRQKNTEAFF
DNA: TGTGCTAGCAGGCGACAGAAGAACACTGAAGCTTTCTTT

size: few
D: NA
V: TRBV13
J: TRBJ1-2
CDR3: CASSLGESGYGYTF
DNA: TGTGCCAGCAGCTTAGGCGAGTCAGGCTATGGCTACACCTTC

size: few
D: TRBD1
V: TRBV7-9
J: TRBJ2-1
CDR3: CASSSGKGASNEQFF
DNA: TGTGCCAGCAGCTCGGGAAAGGGGGCTAGCAATGAGCAGTTCTTC

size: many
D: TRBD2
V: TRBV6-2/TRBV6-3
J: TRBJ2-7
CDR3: CASSSLGGGGRYEQYF
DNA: TGTGCCAGCAGTTCCCTCGGCGGGGGGGGTCGATACGAGCAGTACTTC

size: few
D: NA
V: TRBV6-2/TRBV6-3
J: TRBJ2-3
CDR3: CASSGGGDLRTDTQYF
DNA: TGTGCCAGCAGCGGAGGGGGGGACCTTCGCACAGATACGCAGTATTTT

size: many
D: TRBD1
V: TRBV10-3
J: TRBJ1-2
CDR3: CAINWDSSYGYTF
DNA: TGTGCCATCAATTGGGACAGTTCCTATGGCTACACCTTC

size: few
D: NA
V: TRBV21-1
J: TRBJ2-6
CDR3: CASSKGVRAANVLTF
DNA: TGTGCCAGCAGCAAGGGAGTCCGAGCGGCCAACGTCCTGACTTTC

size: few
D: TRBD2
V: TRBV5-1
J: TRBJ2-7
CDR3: CASSPEGTSGGILYEQYF
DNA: TGCGCCAGCAGCCCAGAAGGGACTAGCGGGGGTATTTTGTACGAGCAGTACTTC

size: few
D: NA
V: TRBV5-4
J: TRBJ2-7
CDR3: CASSLDSLQIKYF
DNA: TGTGCCAGCAGCTTGGATTCCCTACAGATCAAGTACTTC

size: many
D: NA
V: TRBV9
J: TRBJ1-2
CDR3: CASSVALTSSYGYTF
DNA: TGTGCCAGCAGCGTAGCTTTAACGTCGTCGTATGGCTACACCTTC

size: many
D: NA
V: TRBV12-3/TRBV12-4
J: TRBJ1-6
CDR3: CASTIPFSPLHF
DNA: TGTGCCAGCACTATTCCCTTTTCACCCCTCCACTTT

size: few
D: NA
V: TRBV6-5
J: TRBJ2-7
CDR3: CASSYVPGEAYEQYF
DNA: TGTGCCAGCAGTTACGTCCCGGGGGAGGCCTACGAGCAGTACTTC

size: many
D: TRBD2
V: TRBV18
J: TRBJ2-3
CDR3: CASSPPVGTSGEDTQYF
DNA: TGTGCCAGCTCACCACCGGTAGGGACTAGCGGCGAGGATACGCAGTATTTT

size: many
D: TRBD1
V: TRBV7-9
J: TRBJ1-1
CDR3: CASSLNRGWGTEAFF
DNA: TGTGCCAGCAGCTTAAACAGGGGATGGGGCACTGAAGCTTTCTTT

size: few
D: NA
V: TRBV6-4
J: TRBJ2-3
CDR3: CASSDGRGTDTQYF
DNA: TGTGCCAGCAGTGACGGCAGGGGCACAGATACGCAGTATTTT

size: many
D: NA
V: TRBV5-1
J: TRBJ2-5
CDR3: CASSRSLSQETQYF
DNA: TGCGCCAGCAGCCGTAGCCTTTCGCAAGAGACCCAGTACTTC

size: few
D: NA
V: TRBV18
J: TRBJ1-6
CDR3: CASSPGGQDSPLHF
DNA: TGTGCCAGCTCACCGGGGGGGCAGGATTCACCCCTCCACTTT

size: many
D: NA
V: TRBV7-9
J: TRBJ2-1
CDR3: CATEDGSSYNEQFF
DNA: TGTGCCACCGAAGATGGGAGCTCCTACAATGAGCAGTTCTTC

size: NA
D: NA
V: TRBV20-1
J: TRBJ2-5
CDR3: CSAYDQETQYF
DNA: TGCAGTGCTTACGATCAAGAGACCCAGTACTTC

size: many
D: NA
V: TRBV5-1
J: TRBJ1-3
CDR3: CASSLMFRGGNTIYF
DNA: TGCGCCAGCAGCTTGATGTTCAGGGGTGGAAACACCATATATTTT

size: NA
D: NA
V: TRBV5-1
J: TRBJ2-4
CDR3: CASSFAGAKNIQYF
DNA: TGCGCCAGCAGCTTTGCAGGGGCCAAAAACATTCAGTACTTC

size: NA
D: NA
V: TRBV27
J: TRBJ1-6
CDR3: CASSLYRARNSPLHF
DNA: TGTGCCAGCAGTTTATACAGGGCGCGTAATTCACCCCTCCACTTT

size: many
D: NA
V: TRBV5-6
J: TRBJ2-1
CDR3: CASSLFRVLDEQFF
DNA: TGTGCCAGCAGCCTCTTTAGGGTCTTAGATGAGCAGTTCTTC